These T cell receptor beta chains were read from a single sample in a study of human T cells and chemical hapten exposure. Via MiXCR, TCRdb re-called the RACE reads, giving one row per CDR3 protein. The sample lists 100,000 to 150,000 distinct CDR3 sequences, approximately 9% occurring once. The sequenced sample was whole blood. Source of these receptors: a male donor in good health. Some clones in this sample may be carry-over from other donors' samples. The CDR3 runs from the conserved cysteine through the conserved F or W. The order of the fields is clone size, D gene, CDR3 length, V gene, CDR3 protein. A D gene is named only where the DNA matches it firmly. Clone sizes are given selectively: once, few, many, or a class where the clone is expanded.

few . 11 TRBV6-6 CASTAGYEQYF
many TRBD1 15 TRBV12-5 CASGLGQGDGSPLHF
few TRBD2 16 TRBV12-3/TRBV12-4 CASSSGRLAVQETQYF
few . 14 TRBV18 CASSSTPNTGELFF
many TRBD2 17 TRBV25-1 CASSPGLAGEKRYEQYF
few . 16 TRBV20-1 CSAPYPTSAPNYGYTF
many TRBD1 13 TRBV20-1 CRVGQGASYEQYF
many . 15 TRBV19 CASSILGDPYNEQFF
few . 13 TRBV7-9 CASSVGGGRGYTF
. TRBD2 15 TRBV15 CATSREGTRVETQYF
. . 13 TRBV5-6 CASAGTGDYEQYF
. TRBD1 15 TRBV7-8 CASSGGTGGTDTQYF
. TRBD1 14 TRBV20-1 CSWEVRGQGSEQSF
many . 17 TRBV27 CASSLFARSPDNYGYTF
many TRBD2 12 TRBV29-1 CSVTSGPYEQYF
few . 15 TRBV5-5 CASSLDSGFGQPQHF
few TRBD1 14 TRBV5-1 CASSAETGGPSAFF
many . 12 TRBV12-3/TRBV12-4 CASSYGRQPQHF
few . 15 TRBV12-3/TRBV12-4 CASSLGFSGANVLTF
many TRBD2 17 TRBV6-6 CASSYSPSGTSSYEQYF
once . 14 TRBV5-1 CASSLDAENTEAFF
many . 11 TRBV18 CASSPTETQYF
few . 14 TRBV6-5 CASSYRDGDQPQHF
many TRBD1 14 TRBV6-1 CASRGTEYNSPLHF
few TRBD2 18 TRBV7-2 CASSSWGLAGGSTDTQYF
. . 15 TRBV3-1 CASNQNVRGTYEQYF
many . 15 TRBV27 CASSPLGGYQETQYF
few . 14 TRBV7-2 CASTVRRAYNEQFF
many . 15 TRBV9 CASSVGRGYQETQYF
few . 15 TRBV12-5 CASGAGTNRNTEAFF
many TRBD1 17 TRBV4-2 CASSQDNGGTGVSPLHF
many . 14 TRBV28 CASSSPGVVYEQYF
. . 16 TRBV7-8 CASSLDGHFGGTEAFF
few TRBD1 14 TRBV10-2 CASSQGALSDEQFF
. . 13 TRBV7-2 CASDATANTEAFF
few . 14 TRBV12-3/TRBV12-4 CASSFEQFSTEAFF
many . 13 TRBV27 CASSLGGDYGYTF
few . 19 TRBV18 CASSLDTGTLGRDNEKLFF
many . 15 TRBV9 CASSVGQGGTYEQYF
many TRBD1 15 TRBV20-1 CSARSGRGLQETQYF
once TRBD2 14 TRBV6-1 CASSERGRTDTQYF
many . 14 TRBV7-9 CASSPTRDGYGYTF
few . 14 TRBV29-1 CSVGPGASSYEQYF
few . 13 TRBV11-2 CASSLVRGEKLFF
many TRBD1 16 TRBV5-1 CASSPPGRAGGNEQFF
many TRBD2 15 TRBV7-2 CASSLSGRPSNEQFF
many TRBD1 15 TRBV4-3 CASSQGQGIDNEQFF
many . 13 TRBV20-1 CSAGRDGSYEQYF
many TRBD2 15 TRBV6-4 CASSGTSGSANEQFF
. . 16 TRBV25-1 CASSEIAHSGANVLTF
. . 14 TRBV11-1 CASSHKGITKTQYF
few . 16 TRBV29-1 CSVEGAGSGGANVLTF
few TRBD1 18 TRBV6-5 CASSYSWLDRGRGTEAFF
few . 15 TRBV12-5 CASGLNREGEDTQYF
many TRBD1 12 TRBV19 CASRGRGHEQYF
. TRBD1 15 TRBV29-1 CSVEKIEGAHNIQYF
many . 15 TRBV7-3 CASSPSTSYTDTQYF
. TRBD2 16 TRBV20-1 CSARGLAGGSYNEQFF
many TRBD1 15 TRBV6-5 CASSPGTGVNQPQHF